The sequence of this T cell receptor beta chain was determined in a study of CXCR3-negative and CXCR3-positive naive CD8 T cells. Study results and limitations: Hydrophobicity was higher for TRB CDR3s found in CXCR3-positive naive cells than in CXCR3-negative naive cells. Partial loss of CXCR3 expression followed cryopreservation; most assays used fresh PBMCs.

Each TRB cDNA library was prepared by 5' RACE (with UMI labels). Following a re-call of the 5' RACE reads, TCRdb has one entry per CDR3 protein and lacks DNA. This sample's table has 100,000 to 150,000 distinct CDR3 sequences. Regarding this clonotype: Its antigen is undetermined.

Looked up from germline, CDR1 is SQVTM and CDR2 is ANQGSEA. CDR3 size: 15 residues. The origin of this receptor is a human donor in good health. Some clones in this sample may be carry-over from other donors' samples. The chain combines TRBV29-1 with TRBJ2-2; TCRdb selects TRBD1, and the lack of DNA leaves this call unchecked. Sample: naive CXCR3+ CD8+ T cells from blood. Subset specified: CD45RO-CCR7+CD27+CD95- naive CD8+ T cells expressing CXCR3 (TNR3+). CDR3 protein: CSAATPAANTGELFF.